These 32 T cell receptor beta chains share one sample of origin, sequenced in a study of blood T cell repertoires in COVID-19. Some clones are missing from TCRdb's copy, which holds only in-frame ones; the method was immunoSEQ multiplex PCR. In the table there are fewer than 250,000 clones, approximately 90% of which are singletons. Sequencing input: peripheral blood. The receptors come from a human donor in a cohort sampled during active COVID-19.

The rearrangement joins TRBV11-3 to TRBJ2-3; a possible D gene is TRBD2 (5 bases). Germline V gene sequence: CDR1 SGHNT, CDR2 YENEEA. The length of the CDR3 is 13 residues. V gave up 1 base and J gave up 8 bases, with 10 bases separating them. CDR3 coding DNA: TGTGCCAGCAGCTTAGGTGCTAGCCGTACGCAGTATTTT. This gives the protein CASSLGASRTQYF.

This clone is a singleton in its sample. This chain links TRBV5-1 with TRBJ1-1; TRBD1 agrees at 11 bases. This CDR3 comprises 14 residues. Germline trimming cut 6 bases from V and 4 bases from J; bases unmatched to any gene: 5. Germline values: CDR1 SGHRS, CDR2 YFSETQ. CDR3 region: CASTPGTGGTEAFF. The CDR3 coding sequence is TGCGCCAGCACCCCCGGGACAGGGGGCACTGAAGCTTTCTTT.

The V gene is TRBV11-2, the J gene TRBJ1-3; perhaps TRBD1 as D (5 bases). The CDR3 is made up of 15 amino acids. V lost 1 base and J 6 bases, leaving 13 bases between the germline ends. Germline loops: CDR1 SGHAT, CDR2 FQNNGV. The CDR3 coding sequence is TGTGCCAGCAGCTTAGTCTCGACAGCGCTAAACACCATATATTTT. This codes for CASSLVSTALNTIYF.

The J gene is TRBJ1-1, the V gene TRBV11-2, with TRBD1 as a possible D gene (6 bases). This CDR3 has 15 residues. Germline-derived CDR1 and CDR2 are SGHAT and FQNNGV. V lost 5 bases and J lost 2, with 15 bases in between. CDR3 region: CASSPILGHNTEAFF. CDR3 DNA sequence: TGTGCCAGCAGCCCGATTTTGGGACACAACACTGAAGCTTTCTTT.

V usage is TRBV4-3 and J usage is TRBJ2-7, with D possibly matching TRBD1 (6 bases). Germline V gene sequence: CDR1 LGHNA, CDR2 YSLEER. This CDR3 has 17 amino acids. Trimming took 0 bases from V and 0 from J, leaving 15 bases between them. The DNA of the CDR3 is TGCGCCAGCAGCCAAGAATTCAGGGGTTTCCACTCCTACGAGCAGTACTTC. This codes for CASSQEFRGFHSYEQYF.

This clone occurred once. V usage is TRBV23-1 and J usage is TRBJ1-6; D is unclear. TRBV23-1 is noted as an ORF with a role that remains uncertain. This CDR3 has 14 amino acids. The V end lost 4 bases, the J end lost 9 bases, and 13 bases lay between the germline ends. The CDR3 nucleotides are TGCGCCAGCAGTCGGGCCACTCGGGGTTCACCCCTCCACTTT. It translates to CASSRATRGSPLHF.

The chain employs TRBV19 and TRBJ1-1; maybe TRBD1 (6 bases). Looked up from germline, CDR1 is LNHDA and CDR2 is SQIVND (reference sequence). This CDR3 region has 15 residues. Deletions cut 4 bases from V and 1 base from J, with 13 bases between. The chain's CDR3 is CASSTPDRSNTEAFF. As DNA, the CDR3 is TGTGCCAGTAGTACCCCTGACAGGTCGAACACTGAAGCTTTCTTT.

This clone was seen a single time. V is TRBV10-1 and J is TRBJ2-5, with D perhaps matching TRBD2 (5 bases). This CDR3 spans 13 amino acids. Per germline, CDR1 WNHNN and CDR2 SYGVQD (reference sequence). V dropped 2 bases and J dropped 7 bases, with 11 bases sitting between them. The CDR3 nucleotides read TGCGCCAGCAGTGAGACCCGGGCGGGGACCCAGTACTTC. Amino acid sequence: CASSETRAGTQYF.

The rearrangement links TRBV29-1 to TRBJ2-2, with D possibly TRBD2 on 6 matching bases. Germline assignment: CDR1 SQVTM and CDR2 ANQGSEA. This CDR3 is 16 amino acids long. Trimming took 5 bases from V and 6 from J, leaving 22 bases between them. In DNA form, the CDR3 reads TGCAGCGTTCTTCGGCCCGGGGGAGGTTACGCCGGGGAGCTGTTTTTT. Residues: CSVLRPGGGYAGELFF.

The V and J genes are TRBV7-8 and TRBJ1-4; TRBD1 aligns across 7 bases. This CDR3 contains 21 residues. Germline values: CDR1 SGHVS, CDR2 FQNEAQ. V lost 5 bases and J lost 5; bases outside the gene matches: 26. DNA for the CDR3: TGTGCCAGCAGCGAGGGCCTTCGGGGACGAGACAGGGTACGAGGCAATGAAAAACTGTTTTTT. The encoded protein is CASSEGLRGRDRVRGNEKLFF. Supplemented by reference TRBV7-8 and TRBJ1-4, the full variable domain reads GAGVSQSPRYKVAKRGQDVALRCDPISGHVSLFWYQQALGQGPEFLTYFQNEAQLDKSGLPSDRFFAERPEGSVSTLKIQRTQQEDSAVYLCASSEGLRGRDRVRGNEKLFFGSGTQLSVL.

This chain uses TRBV6-5 with TRBJ2-1; the D gene is possibly TRBD2 (6 bases). The CDR3 is 15 amino acids. In germline, CDR1 is MNHEY, CDR2 SVGAGI. V lost 7 bases and J lost 0, with 13 bases in between. CDR3 DNA: TGTGCCAGCACCCCCCTGGGGGGCTCCTACAATGAGCAGTTCTTC. Its translation: CASTPLGGSYNEQFF.

The genes are TRBV28 and TRBJ1-1; no definite D call. Trimming removed 6 bases from V and 6 bases from J, with 11 bases in between. Looked up from germline, CDR1 is MDHEN and CDR2 is SYDVKM. The CDR3 runs to 12 residues. The CDR3 loop reads CASSLRLAEAFF. The CDR3 DNA sequence: TGTGCCAGCAGCCTACGCCTGGCTGAAGCTTTCTTT.

The gene calls are TRBV19 and TRBJ1-2, with 10 nucleotides matching TRBD1. The CDR3 sequence is 13 residues long. V was pared by 6 bases and J by 5 bases, with 3 bases of the junction left unmatched. Germline CDR1 reads LNHDA; CDR2 reads SQIVND (reference sequence). CDR3 bases: TGTGCCAGTAGCGGGACAGGGGATTATGGCTACACCTTC. Translation: CASSGTGDYGYTF. The entire variable domain, with the rest obtained from reference TRBV19 and TRBJ1-2, is as follows: DGGITQSPKYLFRKEGQNVTLSCEQNLNHDAMYWYRQDPGQGLRLIYYSQIVNDFQKGDIAEGYSVSREKKESFPLTVTSAQKNPTAFYLCASSGTGDYGYTFGSGTRLTVV.

CDR3 loop: CASGGQAFNQPQHF. The CDR3 DNA sequence: TGCGCCAGCGGGGGACAGGCATTTAATCAGCCCCAGCATTTT. The V call is TRBV10-2, the J call TRBJ1-5, with 8 bases matching TRBD1. The CDR3 runs to 14 residues. J gave up 4 bases and V 8 bases, and 7 bases lay outside the gene matches. Germline CDR1 reads WSHSY; CDR2 reads SAAADI.

Turning to this clone: This sample also contains other DNA sequences that code for the same CDR3. The chain links TRBV12-3 or TRBV12-4 to TRBJ1-2; the match to TRBD1 covers 7 bases. This CDR3 spans 13 amino acids. Trimming took 1 base from V and 4 from J; bases not matched to a gene: 0. As DNA, the CDR3 is TGTGCCAGCAGTTTAGGACAGGGCTATGGCTACACCTTC. It is translated as CASSLGQGYGYTF.

The CDR3 spells CASSSTGNTGELFF. The CDR3, as DNA: TGTGCCAGCAGCTCCACAGGGAACACCGGGGAGCTGTTTTTT. The chain is built from TRBV7-6 and TRBJ2-2; possibly TRBD1 for D (5 bases). The CDR3 is made up of 14 amino acids. Germline CDR1 and CDR2: SGHVS and FNYEAQ. Trimming cost V 4 bases and J 1 base, with 7 bases left between them.

The chain couples TRBV25-1 to TRBJ2-3, with 9 bases identical to TRBD2. Trimming took 3 bases from V and 4 from J; bases not matched to a gene: 5. The CDR3 extends over 15 amino acids. Germline V gene lookup returns CDR1 MGHDK and CDR2 SYGVNS. CDR3 sequence (DNA): TGTGCCAGCAGTGACGGCGGGGGGGCCCCAGATACGCAGTATTTT. Its protein product is CASSDGGGAPDTQYF.

This clone turned up a few times. The chain is built from TRBV4-3 and TRBJ2-5; D is uncertain. Germline V gene lookup returns CDR1 LGHNA and CDR2 YSLEER. The CDR3 sequence is 14 residues long. Trimming shortened V by 2 bases and J by 4 bases, and 11 bases separated the two germline ends. CDR3 protein: CASSQNSFGETQYF. CDR3 DNA: TGCGCCAGCAGCCAAAACTCCTTCGGAGAGACCCAGTACTTC.

The chain uses TRBV4-2 and TRBJ1-4; TRBD1 might be the D (6 bases). Per the germline V gene, CDR1 is LGHNA and CDR2 is YNFKEQ. The V and J ends lost 4 bases and 8 bases respectively, with 11 bases between them. CDR3 length: 13 amino acids. The CDR3: CASSRTGGEKLFF. The CDR3 DNA sequence: TGTGCCAGCAGCCGGACGGGGGGCGAAAAACTGTTTTTT.

The genes are TRBV12-3 or TRBV12-4 and TRBJ2-7, with D possibly TRBD2 on 6 matching bases. CDR3 length: 13 residues. V was shortened by 7 bases and J by 3 bases, with 13 bases between the two germline ends. CDR3 in amino acids: CASKPGSVYEQYF. CDR3 DNA sequence: TGTGCCAGCAAACCCGGGAGCGTCTACGAGCAGTACTTC.

The rearrangement uses TRBV20-1 and TRBJ1-1; D may be TRBD1 (5 bases). The CDR3 loop spans 13 amino acids. Germline CDR1 DFQATT, CDR2 SNEGSKA (reference sequence). V lost 3 bases to trimming and J lost 0 bases, with 8 bases between them. CDR3: CSASRQLNTEAFF. For the CDR3, the DNA is TGCAGTGCTAGTAGACAGTTGAACACTGAAGCTTTCTTT.

This rearrangement joins TRBV6-5 to TRBJ2-5, with D tentatively TRBD1 (6 bases). Trimming left V 8 bases short and J 2 bases short, with 12 bases between. From germline, CDR1 is MNHEY and CDR2 SVGAGI. CDR3 size: 13 residues. CDR3 sequence: CASGRTEQETQYF. DNA of the CDR3: TGTGCCAGCGGACGGACAGAACAAGAGACCCAGTACTTC.

The rearrangement joins TRBV7-6 to TRBJ2-1, with 8 bases lining up with TRBD2. This CDR3 contains 14 residues. V was clipped by 3 bases and J by 7 bases; unmatched bases: 5. Germline values: CDR1 SGHVS, CDR2 FNYEAQ. CDR3 in amino acids: CASSFLGRGNEQFF. DNA for the CDR3: TGTGCCAGCAGCTTCCTCGGGAGGGGAAATGAGCAGTTCTTC.

The CDR3 DNA reads as TGTGCCAGTTCGGGATCTGACAATCAGCCCCAGCATTTT. Its protein is CASSGSDNQPQHF. The chain links TRBV19 to TRBJ1-5; D is unclear. The V gene lost 8 bases and the J gene lost 3 bases, with 11 bases spanning the gap. This CDR3 has 13 amino acids. Germline CDR1 and CDR2: LNHDA and SQIVND (reference sequence).

To note about this clone: This specimen includes other DNA sequences encoding the same CDR3. The rearrangement joins TRBV12-3 or TRBV12-4 to TRBJ1-2; D is unclear. The V end lost 6 bases, the J end lost 2 bases, and 10 bases lay between the germline ends. This CDR3 has 13 amino acids. The CDR3 is CASRPTGNYGYTF. The CDR3 DNA follows: TGTGCCAGCAGACCGACGGGGAACTATGGCTACACCTTC.

This clone was seen once. V gene TRBV9 combines with J gene TRBJ2-1; 8 bases map to TRBD2. Trimming at V came to 3 bases and at J to 1 base, leaving 3 bases not matched to a gene. CDR3 length: 15 amino acids. Germline V CDR1 and CDR2: SGDLS, YYNGEE. CDR3 DNA: TGTGCCAGCAGCGCGCGGGGGGATTCCTACAATGAGCAGTTCTTC. It specifies CASSARGDSYNEQFF.

The chain carries TRBV10-3 and TRBJ1-4; D is uncertain. CDR1 and CDR2 (germline): ENHRY, SYGVKD. Trimming shortened V by 2 bases and J by 0 bases, and 7 bases separated the two germline ends. This CDR3 spans 15 amino acids. CDR3: CAISEQASTNEKLFF. The DNA for the CDR3 is TGTGCCATCAGTGAGCAGGCTTCAACTAATGAAAAACTGTTTTTT.

A single count supports this clone. This sequence joins TRBV18 and TRBJ2-5; 7 positions agree with TRBD1. V shed 3 bases, J shed 2 bases, and the junction held 3 bases outside the gene matches. The CDR3 is 14 amino acids. Germline loops: CDR1 KGHSH, CDR2 LQKENI. The DNA of the CDR3 is TGTGCCAGCTCACCGCCGGGACAGCAAGAGACCCAGTACTTC. Translated: CASSPPGQQETQYF.

The chain has TRBV28 and TRBJ2-7; D might be TRBD2 (6 bases). Trimming removed 10 bases at V and 1 base at J, with 11 bases between. From germline, CDR1 is MDHEN and CDR2 SYDVKM. This CDR3 has 12 residues. The CDR3 loop reads CATTTSSYEQYF. In nucleotides, the CDR3 is TGTGCCACCACGACTAGTTCCTACGAGCAGTACTTC.

The rearrangement links TRBV11-2 to TRBJ2-1, with D unclear. V shed 0 bases and J shed 0 bases, with 9 bases lying between them. Per the germline V gene, CDR1 is SGHAT and CDR2 is FQNNGV. This CDR3 contains 16 residues. CDR3 DNA sequence: TGTGCCAGCAGCTTAGATCCCCGTAGCTCCTACAATGAGCAGTTCTTC. Translating it yields CASSLDPRSSYNEQFF.

The chain joins TRBV18 to TRBJ2-1; TRBD1 aligns across 7 bases. V gave up 0 bases and J gave up 4 bases; unmatched junction bases: 6. Germline values: CDR1 KGHSH, CDR2 LQKENI. This CDR3 spans 16 amino acids. The DNA for the CDR3 is TGTGCCAGCTCACCACCCGGGACAGTTAGTTACAATGAGCAGTTCTTC. It translates to CASSPPGTVSYNEQFF.

The chain joins TRBV2 to TRBJ2-7, with D possibly matching TRBD2 (5 bases). This CDR3 comprises 14 residues. Germline values: CDR1 SNHLY, CDR2 FYNNEI. V gave up 7 bases and J gave up 2 bases, with 15 bases separating them. CDR3 region: CASTLETGTYEQYF. The CDR3, as DNA: TGTGCCAGCACATTAGAGACGGGGACCTACGAGCAGTACTTC.